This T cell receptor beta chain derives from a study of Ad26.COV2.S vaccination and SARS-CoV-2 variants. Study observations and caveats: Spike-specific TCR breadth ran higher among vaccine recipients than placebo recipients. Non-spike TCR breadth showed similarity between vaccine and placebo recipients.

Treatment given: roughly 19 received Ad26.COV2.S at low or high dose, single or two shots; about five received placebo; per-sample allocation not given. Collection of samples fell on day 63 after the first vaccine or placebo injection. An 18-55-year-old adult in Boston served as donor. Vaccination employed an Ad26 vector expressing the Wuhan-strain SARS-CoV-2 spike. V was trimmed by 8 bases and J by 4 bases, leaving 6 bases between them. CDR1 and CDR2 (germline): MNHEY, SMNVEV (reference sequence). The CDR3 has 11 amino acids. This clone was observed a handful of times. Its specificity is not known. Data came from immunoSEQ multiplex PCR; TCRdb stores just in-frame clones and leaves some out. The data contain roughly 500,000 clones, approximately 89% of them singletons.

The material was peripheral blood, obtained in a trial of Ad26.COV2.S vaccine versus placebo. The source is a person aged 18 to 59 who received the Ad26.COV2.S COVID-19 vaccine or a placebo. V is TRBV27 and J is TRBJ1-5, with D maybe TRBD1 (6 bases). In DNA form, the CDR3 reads TGTGCCAGCGGACAGAATCAGCCCCAGCATTTT. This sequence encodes CASGQNQPQHF.